Following are 14 T cell receptor beta chains from one sample sequenced in a study of PD-1 blockade in classical Hodgkin lymphoma. Generated by immunoSEQ multiplex PCR, the TCRdb table keeps only in-frame clones and is missing some. The sample gives approximately 58,000 clones, less than 95% of which show up once; more than 9% is in the top ten. Every patient experienced relapse after autologous stem cell transplantation, and brentuximab vedotin exposure varied. The sample here was peripheral blood mononuclear cells (PBMCs), taken before the second cycle of nivolumab. Receptors originate from a human donor with classical Hodgkin lymphoma.

V and J are TRBV18 and TRBJ1-2; no definite D call. Trimming took 5 bases from V and 6 from J, leaving 22 bases between them. Germline lookup yields CDR1 KGHSH and CDR2 LQKENI. The CDR3 loop spans 16 amino acids. The CDR3 DNA sequence: TGTGCCAGCTCATCTCTTTCCGGGCCACAAGAGCATGGCTACACCTTC. Translating it yields CASSSLSGPQEHGYTF. Supplemented by reference TRBV18 and TRBJ1-2, the full variable domain reads NAGVMQNPRHLVRRRGQEARLRCSPMKGHSHVYWYRQLPEEGLKFMVYLQKENIIDESGMPKERFSAEFPKEGPSILRIQQVVRGDSAAYFCASSSLSGPQEHGYTFGSGTRLTVV.

This clone was seen only once. The chain joins TRBV5-1 to TRBJ2-7; TRBD1 aligns across 7 bases. Germline assignment: CDR1 SGHRS and CDR2 YFSETQ. After removal of 3 bases from V and 3 bases from J, the junction contained 6 bases not matched to a gene. The CDR3 spans 14 residues. In nucleotides, the CDR3 is TGCGCCAGCAGCTCGGGACAGCTTCGCTACGAGCAGTACTTC. It is translated as CASSSGQLRYEQYF.

The chain recombines TRBV5-8 with TRBJ2-5, with D perhaps matching TRBD2 (6 bases). The length of the CDR3 is 15 residues. Trimming removed 4 bases from V and 6 bases from J, with 19 bases in between. Germline lookup yields CDR1 SGHTS and CDR2 YDEGEE. CDR3 residues: CASSPPGTYEKTQYF. The CDR3 nucleotides are TGTGCCAGCAGCCCGCCCGGGACTTACGAGAAGACCCAGTACTTC.

A single count supports this clone. CDR3 nucleotide sequence: TGTGCCAGCAGCTTAGCTGCGGGAGGGTTACAAGAGACCCAGTACTTC. It is translated as CASSLAAGGLQETQYF. The chain employs TRBV7-2 and TRBJ2-5; TRBD2 matches 9 bases. This CDR3 has 16 amino acids. Trimming cost V 0 bases and J 2 bases; bases outside gene matches: 4. Germline V gene sequence: CDR1 SGHTA, CDR2 FQGNSA.

This chain connects TRBV6-1 to TRBJ2-3; 7 nucleotides align to TRBD2. V trimming: 4 bases; J trimming: 3 bases; junction bases outside the gene matches: 4. The CDR3 length is 14 residues. The germline V gene encodes CDR1 MNHNS and CDR2 SASEGT. CDR3 nucleotide sequence: TGTGCCAGCAGTGCTCGGGGGGAAACAGATACGCAGTATTTT. Amino acid sequence: CASSARGETDTQYF.

The chain is built from TRBV5-5 and TRBJ1-4, with D possibly being TRBD1 (5 bases). V was clipped by 4 bases and J by 4 bases, with 14 bases between them. CDR1 SGHKS and CDR2 YYEKEE come from the germline V gene (reference sequence). The CDR3 has 15 residues. The CDR3 region is CASSKGLDLNEKLFF. The CDR3 region has the DNA TGTGCCAGCAGCAAGGGGCTAGACCTTAATGAAAAACTGTTTTTT.

The V call is TRBV2, the J call TRBJ2-5; D gene uncertain. The germline V and J ends were trimmed by 6 bases and 5 bases, with 10 bases remaining between them. The CDR3 is made up of 12 amino acids. From germline, CDR1 is SNHLY and CDR2 FYNNEI. The CDR3 is CASRESYETQYF. CDR3 nucleotide sequence: TGTGCCAGCAGGGAGTCGTATGAGACCCAGTACTTC.

The CDR3 nucleotides read TGTGCCAGCAGACTATTCGACAGGGAGGATCAGCCCCAGCATTTT. As protein: CASRLFDREDQPQHF. The chain couples TRBV6-5 to TRBJ1-5; the match to TRBD1 covers 7 bases. Germline V CDR1 and CDR2: MNHEY, SVGAGI. Trimming removed 6 bases from V and 5 bases from J; junction bases left unmatched: 10. This CDR3 is built from 15 residues.

The chain uses TRBV2 and TRBJ2-7; no firm D call. CDR3 length: 15 residues. CDR1 and CDR2 (germline): SNHLY, FYNNEI. Trimming left V 1 base short and J 4 bases short, with 14 bases between. The CDR3 loop is CASSEELEIPYEQYF. The CDR3 nucleotides read TGTGCCAGCAGTGAAGAGCTCGAAATTCCGTACGAGCAGTACTTC.

This chain connects TRBV4-1 to TRBJ1-2; tentative D call: TRBD1 (5 bases). Germline CDR1 MGHRA, CDR2 YSYEKL. The CDR3 has 14 amino acids. With 0 bases removed from V and 8 bases from J, the gap between germline ends came to 13 bases. CDR3 region: CASSQDLGVRGYTF. The CDR3 DNA sequence: TGCGCCAGCAGCCAAGATCTGGGGGTTCGAGGCTACACCTTC.

This rearrangement joins TRBV5-4 to TRBJ2-5; D call uncertain. Germline CDR1 SGHNT, CDR2 YYREEE (reference sequence). Trimming shortened V by 1 base and J by 4 bases, and 8 bases separated the two germline ends. The CDR3 consists of 13 residues. Here the CDR3 DNA reads TGTGCCAGCAGCTTGAAGATGTCAGAGACCCAGTACTTC. Its protein is CASSLKMSETQYF.

The chain carries TRBV30 and TRBJ2-7, with 15 bases fitting TRBD2. Unmatched junction bases numbered 7, after V lost 5 bases and J lost 2 bases. The CDR3 runs 16 residues. CDR1 and CDR2 from the germline V gene are GTSNPN and SVGIG (reference sequence). CDR3 in DNA: TGTGCCTGGTCTATTGGGACTAGCGGGGGGCCCTACGAGCAGTACTTC. Translated, it gives CAWSIGTSGGPYEQYF.

The gene calls are TRBV2 and TRBJ2-5; D call uncertain. Germline assignment: CDR1 SNHLY and CDR2 FYNNEI. CDR3 length: 12 residues. V was clipped by 4 bases and J by 5 bases, with 8 bases between them. The CDR3 protein is CASSGSRETQYF. The CDR3 DNA is TGTGCCAGCAGTGGAAGCCGGGAGACCCAGTACTTC.

The chain links TRBV7-2 to TRBJ2-3; TRBD2 is a possible D gene (6 bases). The CDR3 extends over 17 amino acids. Germline V gives CDR1 SGHTA, CDR2 FQGNSA. V was clipped by 5 bases and J by 0 bases, with 18 bases between them. The CDR3 reads CASSLGLKGVSTDTQYF. DNA of the CDR3: TGTGCCAGCAGCCTCGGACTAAAGGGAGTTAGCACAGATACGCAGTATTTT.